These 25 T cell receptor beta chains share one sample of origin, sequenced in a study of shared clonotypes between healthy human individuals. Produced via immunoSEQ multiplex PCR; TCRdb's table is partial and in-frame only. The repertoire holds about 480,000 clones, with about 75% as singletons. Sequenced sample: PBMCs. Receptors originate from a woman aged 40 to 50 in good health. Some clones in this sample may be carry-over from other donors' samples.

The chain uses TRBV7-3 and TRBJ2-3; D perhaps matches TRBD1 (6 bases). V was pared by 6 bases and J by 1 base, with 14 bases between. The germline V gene has CDR1 SGHTA and CDR2 FQGTGA. The CDR3 length is 15 residues. The CDR3 DNA is TGTGCCAGCAGTTCAGGGGCTCTACGCACAGATACGCAGTATTTT. Its translation: CASSSGALRTDTQYF.

This CDR3 is CASSIAHGYEQYF. As DNA, the CDR3 is TGTGCCAGTAGTATAGCTCACGGCTACGAGCAGTACTTC. The genes are TRBV19 and TRBJ2-7, with no clear D. CDR3 length: 13 residues. Per germline, CDR1 LNHDA and CDR2 SQIVND (reference sequence). V lost 1 base and J 3 bases, leaving 7 bases between the germline ends.

This clone was picked up many times. The chain is built from TRBV4-2 and TRBJ2-3; D is perhaps TRBD1 or TRBD2 (6 bases each). The germline V and J ends were trimmed by 1 base and 6 bases, with 17 bases remaining between them. CDR3 size: 16 residues. Per germline, CDR1 LGHNA and CDR2 YNFKEQ. The CDR3 DNA sequence: TGTGCCAGCAGCCAAGCGGGGGCTGGTAGCGCGGATACGCAGTATTTT. The encoded protein is CASSQAGAGSADTQYF.

This chain joins TRBV6-5 and TRBJ1-6; D possibly corresponds to TRBD1 (5 bases). Germline V gene data show CDR1 as MNHEY and CDR2 as SVGAGI. CDR3 length equals 15 residues. Trimming removed 0 bases from V and 8 bases from J, with 11 bases in between. The CDR3 region has the DNA TGTGCCAGCAGTTACTCGGGCAGGGTGTATTCACCCCTCCACTTT. Its protein is CASSYSGRVYSPLHF.

In the case of this clone: The sample holds other DNA sequences that translate to the same CDR3. The J gene is TRBJ1-2, the V gene TRBV28; D unresolved. Germline V CDR1 and CDR2: MDHEN, SYDVKM. The CDR3 extends over 11 amino acids. V dropped 6 bases and J dropped 7 bases, with 9 bases sitting between them. CDR3 loop: CASRSEGGYTF. CDR3 DNA: TGTGCCAGCAGGTCGGAGGGTGGCTACACCTTC.

The genes are TRBV29-1 and TRBJ2-7, with 7 positions matching TRBD2. Germline V gives CDR1 SQVTM, CDR2 ANQGSEA. Germline trimming cut 1 base from V and 2 bases from J; bases unmatched to any gene: 8. The CDR3 loop spans 15 amino acids. The chain's CDR3 is CSVEVPWGGTYEQYF. DNA for the CDR3: TGCAGCGTTGAAGTCCCCTGGGGGGGAACCTACGAGCAGTACTTC.

With respect to this clone: Other DNA sequences from this sample encode an identical CDR3 as well. V and J are TRBV4-3 and TRBJ1-4, with a possible D match to TRBD1 (6 bases). The V and J ends lost 0 bases and 2 bases respectively, with 7 bases between them. Germline V lookup: CDR1 LGHNA, CDR2 YSLEER. This CDR3 spans 15 amino acids. CDR3 residues: CASSQDRGTNEKLFF. The CDR3 DNA sequence: TGCGCCAGCAGCCAAGATAGGGGGACTAATGAAAAACTGTTTTTT.

As concerns this clone: Other DNA sequences in the sample encode the same CDR3. This chain uses TRBV5-4 with TRBJ1-4, with 7 bases that match TRBD1. The germline V gene has CDR1 SGHNT and CDR2 YYREEE (reference sequence). With 0 bases clipped from V and 4 bases from J, the junction kept 0 bases outside the gene matches. The CDR3 loop spans 14 amino acids. DNA of the CDR3: TGTGCCAGCAGCTTGGACAGGGGTAATGAAAAACTGTTTTTT. Translation: CASSLDRGNEKLFF.

The chain joins TRBV4-1 to TRBJ2-5; 9 positions match TRBD1. The germline V gene encodes CDR1 MGHRA and CDR2 YSYEKL. Trimming removed 6 bases from V and 3 bases from J; junction bases left unmatched: 11. The CDR3 is 16 amino acids. CDR3 loop: CASRQQGAGTKETQYF. The DNA for the CDR3 is TGCGCCAGCAGGCAACAGGGGGCCGGTACTAAAGAGACCCAGTACTTC.

This chain connects TRBV7-9 to TRBJ2-2; 11 bases map to TRBD2. V shed 3 bases and J 2 bases; nucleotides not matched to a gene: 11. The CDR3 is made up of 19 amino acids. CDR1 and CDR2 from the germline V gene are SEHNR and FQNEAQ (reference sequence). The CDR3 DNA follows: TGTGCCAGCAGCTTTAGCCGACAGACTAGCGGGATAAACACCGGGGAGCTGTTTTTT. Residues: CASSFSRQTSGINTGELFF.

The chain is built from TRBV7-6 and TRBJ2-1; 11 bases align to TRBD2. CDR1 is SGHVS, CDR2 FNYEAQ, per germline. Unmatched junction bases numbered 9, after V lost 1 base and J lost 7 bases. The CDR3 length is 17 residues. The CDR3 here is CASSLELAGASGNEQFF. In DNA form, the CDR3 reads TGTGCCAGCAGCTTAGAACTAGCGGGAGCCTCGGGGAATGAGCAGTTCTTC.

The V gene is TRBV10-3, the J gene TRBJ1-3, with unresolved D. Germline V CDR1 and CDR2: ENHRY, SYGVKD. Trimming took off 4 bases at V and 0 bases at J, with 13 bases between the two ends. The length of the CDR3 is 16 residues. CDR3 amino acids: CAISVLASDSGNTIYF. CDR3 in DNA: TGTGCCATCAGTGTTTTGGCATCTGACTCTGGAAACACCATATATTTT.

This clone occurred once. Other DNA sequences in the same sample also yield this CDR3. J is TRBJ2-5 and V is TRBV11-1; weak D call: TRBD2 (6 bases). The germline gives CDR1 SGHAT, CDR2 FQDESV (reference sequence). The CDR3 runs to 14 residues. The V gene lost 6 bases and the J gene lost 2 bases, with 13 bases spanning the gap. The CDR3, as DNA: TGTGCCAGCAGTAGGCGGGACTCGCAAGAGACCCAGTACTTC. This gives the protein CASSRRDSQETQYF.

The chain joins TRBV10-3 to TRBJ2-7; no definite D call. Germline V CDR1 and CDR2: ENHRY, SYGVKD. V lost 2 bases and J lost 0, with 11 bases in between. The CDR3 runs to 15 residues. CDR3 bases: TGTGCCATCAGTGAGGGGCAGACCAGCTCCTACGAGCAGTACTTC. Amino acids: CAISEGQTSSYEQYF.

J is TRBJ2-1 and V is TRBV15, with 8 bases aligning to TRBD2. Losses at the gene ends were 0 bases for V and 6 bases for J; bases not matched to a gene: 7. CDR1 LNHNV and CDR2 YYDKDF come from the germline V gene (reference sequence). The CDR3 covers 16 residues. CDR3 protein: CATSRDGLAGSNEQFF. The CDR3 DNA reads as TGTGCCACCAGCAGAGACGGGCTAGCGGGTTCCAATGAGCAGTTCTTC.

The V and J genes are TRBV4-2 and TRBJ2-2; no clear D. The V gene lost 0 bases and the J gene lost 7 bases, with 12 bases spanning the gap. This CDR3 is built from 15 residues. CDR1 LGHNA and CDR2 YNFKEQ come from the germline V gene. DNA for the CDR3: TGTGCCAGCAGCCAAGATCATTGGGGTGGCGGGGAGCTGTTTTTT. Its translation is CASSQDHWGGGELFF.

The chain is built from TRBV6-5 and TRBJ1-5; the D is unclear. Per germline, CDR1 MNHEY and CDR2 SVGAGI. The CDR3 is 12 residues long. V was cut by 4 bases and J by 4 bases, with 5 bases left in between. The CDR3, as DNA: TGTGCCAGCAGTTCCCAGAATCAGCCCCAGCATTTT. As protein: CASSSQNQPQHF.

This chain joins TRBV19 and TRBJ1-1; 8 bases align to TRBD1. The CDR3 has 14 amino acids. Germline CDR1 is LNHDA and CDR2 is SQIVND (reference sequence). V trimming: 5 bases; J trimming: 7 bases; junction bases outside the gene matches: 9. CDR3 loop: CASSDPTTGVEAFF. CDR3 DNA sequence: TGTGCCAGTAGTGACCCGACGACAGGGGTTGAAGCTTTCTTT.

The chain couples TRBV5-1 to TRBJ2-5; 9 bases align to TRBD2. This CDR3 has 16 residues. The J segment lost 4 bases and the V segment lost 2 bases, leaving 9 bases of the junction unmatched. Germline CDR1 SGHRS, CDR2 YFSETQ. CDR3 sequence: CASSFGLAGAGETQYF. The CDR3 region has the DNA TGCGCCAGCAGCTTCGGATTAGCGGGAGCGGGAGAGACCCAGTACTTC. Filled out from reference TRBV5-1 and TRBJ2-5, the complete variable domain reads KAGVTQTPRYLIKTRGQQVTLSCSPISGHRSVSWYQQTPGQGLQFLFEYFSETQRNKGNFPGRFSGRQFSNSRSEMNVSTLELGDSALYLCASSFGLAGAGETQYFGPGTRLLVL.

CDR3 sequence (DNA): TGTGCCAGCAGCTTGGGAAGGGTCGACACTGAAGCTTTCTTT. This codes for CASSLGRVDTEAFF. The genes are TRBV7-9 and TRBJ1-1; D remains ambiguous. The V end lost 3 bases, the J end lost 3 bases, and 11 bases lay between the germline ends. Germline CDR1 reads SEHNR; CDR2 reads FQNEAQ (reference sequence). The CDR3 runs 14 residues.

The chain is built from TRBV5-1 and TRBJ1-3; D gene unclear. V was cut by 0 bases and J by 0 bases, with 10 bases left in between. The CDR3 runs 16 residues. CDR1 is SGHRS and CDR2 is YFSETQ in the germline V gene. CDR3 nucleotide sequence: TGCGCCAGCAGCTTGGCCGGTTCCCTCTCTGGAAACACCATATATTTT. Translation: CASSLAGSLSGNTIYF.

This clone has more than one count but fewer than ten. The V and J genes are TRBV7-9 and TRBJ2-5, with D hard to call. The germline V gene encodes CDR1 SEHNR and CDR2 FQNEAQ (reference sequence). CDR3 length: 13 residues. Trimming removed 2 bases at V and 2 bases at J, with 6 bases between. The CDR3 DNA reads TGTGCCAGCAGCTTACCCAGACAAGAGACCCAGTACTTC. Its translation: CASSLPRQETQYF. Variable domain in full (rest from reference TRBV7-9 and TRBJ2-5): DTGVSQNPRHKITKRGQNVTFRCDPISEHNRLYWYRQTLGQGPEFLTYFQNEAQLEKSRLLSDRFSAERPKGSFSTLEIQRTEQGDSAMYLCASSLPRQETQYFGPGTRLLVL.

This clone occurred a few times. This chain connects TRBV7-3 to TRBJ1-1; D remains ambiguous. This CDR3 spans 13 amino acids. Germline V gives CDR1 SGHTA, CDR2 FQGTGA. The V gene lost 3 bases and the J gene lost 5 bases, with 10 bases spanning the gap. CDR3 residues: CASSFLTGTEAFF. The CDR3 coding sequence is TGTGCCAGCAGCTTTCTAACCGGGACTGAAGCTTTCTTT.

The chain joins TRBV7-8 to TRBJ2-3; D is undetermined. Trimming removed 5 bases at V and 2 bases at J, with 2 bases between. The germline gives CDR1 SGHVS, CDR2 FQNEAQ. This CDR3 spans 11 amino acids. This CDR3 reads CASSPTDTQYF. CDR3 DNA sequence: TGTGCCAGCAGCCCCACAGATACGCAGTATTTT. Looking up the rest from reference TRBV7-8 and TRBJ2-3 gives the full variable domain: GAGVSQSPRYKVAKRGQDVALRCDPISGHVSLFWYQQALGQGPEFLTYFQNEAQLDKSGLPSDRFFAERPEGSVSTLKIQRTQQEDSAVYLCASSPTDTQYFGPGTRLTVL.

The chain joins TRBV14 to TRBJ1-1; tentatively, D is TRBD1 (5 bases). The V end lost 4 bases, the J end lost 8 bases, and 14 bases lay between the germline ends. The CDR3 covers 13 residues. Germline-derived CDR1 and CDR2 are SGHDN and FVKESK. The CDR3 protein is CASSRQGRHEAFF. In DNA, the CDR3 is TGTGCCAGCAGCCGGCAGGGTAGACACGAAGCTTTCTTT.